A single sample is the source of the 11 T cell receptor beta chains below, sequenced in a study of glioma-infiltrating T cells. Amplification of TCR alpha and beta CDR3 regions from RNA used iRepertoire nested multiplex PCR. From the multiplex PCR reads, TCRdb called clonotypes with MiXCR, one entry per CDR3 protein. The sample contains about 93,000 distinct CDR3 sequences, roughly 37% of which appear only once. Material for sequencing was glioma tissue, nonneoplastic brain tissue, or PBMCs (not recorded which). These receptor sequences come from a human donor with low-grade glioma or glioblastoma, undergoing nonglioma brain surgery, or in good health (not recorded which).

As concerns this clonotype: At one end the junction does not follow the germline gene, possibly because of a read error. The chain is built from TRBV12-3 or TRBV12-4 and TRBJ2-1, with D perhaps TRBD1 or TRBD2 (6 bases each). CDR3 length: 16 amino acids. The CDR3 region is CASSPGLGGLYNEQFF. CDR3 DNA: TGTGCCAGCAGCCCGGGGTTAGGGGGACTCTACAATGAGCAGTTCTTT.

This clonotype appeared many times. The CDR3 spells CSARRGTGPQHF. CDR3 nucleotide sequence: TGCAGTGCTAGGAGAGGGACAGGGCCCCAGCATTTT. V and J are TRBV20-1 and TRBJ1-5; 8 bases line up with TRBD1. CDR3 length: 12 amino acids. Germline V gene lookup returns CDR1 DFQATT and CDR2 SNEGSKA (reference sequence). V dropped 3 bases and J dropped 9; count of bases not matched to a gene: 4.

Comments on this clonotype: A read error is possible here, since a much larger clone lies one base away. The chain is built from TRBV29-1 and TRBJ1-4; 7 nucleotides agree with TRBD1. V trimming: 8 bases; J trimming: 6 bases; junction bases outside the gene matches: 12. The CDR3 consists of 14 residues. Germline V gene lookup returns CDR1 SQVTM and CDR2 ANQGSEA. The CDR3 spells CSFHVEGAYEKLFF. CDR3 nucleotides: TGCAGCTTTCATGTGGAGGGGGCGTATGAAAAACTGTTTTTT.

The CDR3 loop reads CASSLGQRVQETQFF. Written as DNA, the CDR3 is TGTGCCAGCAGCTTAGGCCAGCGGGTCCAAGAGACCCAGTTCTTC. This chain uses TRBV7-2 with TRBJ2-1, with D possibly TRBD2 on 6 matching bases. The CDR3 extends over 15 amino acids. V was trimmed by 1 base and J by 13 bases, leaving 20 bases between them. Germline V gene sequence: CDR1 SGHTA, CDR2 FQGNSA.

This clonotype was observed at least ten times. This chain joins TRBV7-6 and TRBJ2-7, with a possible D match to TRBD2 (6 bases). Germline assignment: CDR1 SGHVS and CDR2 FNYEAQ. The CDR3 length is 18 residues. Trimming stripped 0 bases from V and 4 bases from J, with 22 bases between. CDR3 bases: TGTGCCAGCAGCTTAGCGAAGCCGGACCGGGGGTTTGGTTACGAGCAGTACTTC. It codes for CASSLAKPDRGFGYEQYF.

This clonotype was seen a handful of times. One end of the junction fails to match germline, which may point to a read error. The chain employs TRBV11-2 and TRBJ2-4; 7 bases line up with TRBD1. Germline V gene data show CDR1 as SGHAT and CDR2 as FQNNGV. The CDR3 runs 18 residues. CDR3: CASSSEGAGIRAINIQYF. CDR3 in DNA: TGTGCCAGCAGCTCAGAGGGGGCAGGGATAAGAGCCATAAACATTCAGTACTTC.

In this sample, this clonotype turned up many times. This chain links TRBV7-7 with TRBJ2-1, with D maybe TRBD2 (6 bases). Germline V gives CDR1 SSHAT, CDR2 FNYEAQ (reference sequence). Trimming pared 5 bases from V and 4 bases from J, leaving 24 bases between. This CDR3 is 18 amino acids long. The CDR3 region is CASSPVRTRAGRYNEQFF. The CDR3 coding sequence is TGTGCCAGCAGCCCCGTGAGGACGCGAGCGGGTAGATACAATGAGCAGTTCTTC.

This clonotype has ten or more counts. This rearrangement joins TRBV19 to TRBJ1-4; a weak D match, TRBD1 (5 bases). Per germline, CDR1 LNHDA and CDR2 SQIVND (reference sequence). V lost 7 bases and J lost 2, with 14 bases in between. The CDR3 spans 15 residues. CDR3 nucleotide sequence: TGTGCCAGTACCCCCCCGGGGCGGACTAATGAAAAACTGTTTTTT. Amino acids: CASTPPGRTNEKLFF.

This clonotype was observed at least ten times. The genes are TRBV11-2 and TRBJ1-6, with D possibly TRBD1 on 6 matching bases. V was clipped by 2 bases and J by 7 bases, with 12 bases between them. This CDR3 has 15 residues. Germline CDR1 reads SGHAT; CDR2 reads FQNNGV. CDR3: CASSLWGAGNSPLHF. The CDR3 DNA reads as TGTGCCAGCAGCTTATGGGGGGCTGGAAATTCACCCCTCCACTTT.

V and J are TRBV27 and TRBJ2-4; D is possibly TRBD1 (6 bases). This CDR3 region has 16 residues. CDR1 and CDR2 (germline): MNHEY, SMNVEV (reference sequence). CDR3 DNA: TGTTCCATCATTTTAGGGGGATGGGGGGCCAAAAACATTCAGTACTTC. This sequence encodes CSIILGGWGAKNIQYF.

This clonotype was detected many times. The rearrangement links TRBV11-2 to TRBJ2-7, with D perhaps being TRBD1 or TRBD2 (5 bases each). This CDR3 contains 12 residues. The V gene's germline CDR1 is SGHAT and CDR2 FQNNGV. V was clipped by 5 bases and J by 6 bases, with 11 bases between them. In nucleotides, the CDR3 is TGTGCCAGCAGCCAAGGGACGGTCGAGCAGTACTTC. This gives the protein CASSQGTVEQYF.